This T cell receptor (beta chain) was profiled in a study of blood T cells in healthy people across ages. The CDR3 spans 16 residues. The V gene end was trimmed by 3 bases and the J gene end by 1 base; junction bases not matched to a gene: 6. Germline V gene lookup returns CDR1 DFQATT and CDR2 SNEGSKA (reference sequence). Overall study findings and caveats: Comparison with aged donors showed that long-lived donors had more naive CD4+ cells and higher diversity.

A sample-barcoded 5' primer and a J-beta primer mix were used in a second PCR of roughly 7 to 11 cycles. TCRdb analysed the 5' RACE reads with MiXCR anew, one entry per CDR3 protein. The sample contains 700,000 to 950,000 distinct CDR3 sequences, about 40% of which appear only once. Each donor was a healthy Caucasian individual from Russia, aged roughly 6 to 90. In the case of this clonotype: Its antigen is unknown.

The J gene is TRBJ2-3, the V gene TRBV20-1, with 11 bases lining up with TRBD2. The sequence derives from a woman aged 55-75 years in good health. The sample was blood. The CDR3 here is CSASSLAGGRTDTQYF. The CDR3 nucleotides read TGCAGTGCTAGTTCCCTAGCGGGGGGACGCACAGATACGCAGTATTTT.